What follows are 7 T cell receptor beta chains derived from one specimen sequenced in a study of spatial heterogeneity in lung cancer (dated by TCRdb to the late 2010s). The receptor library was made with 5' RACE. The run used a NextSeq 500. TCRdb applied fastp at Q25 and MiXCR to the public reads, then kept only in-frame beta chains. Here each entry gathers all rows of one CDR3 protein and keeps the most common genes and DNA. The sample table lists some 16,000 distinct CDR3 sequences, about a fifth of them with a count of one. The ten largest clones take up around 5.9% of the sample. The time point label corresponds to: blood at routine non-recurrence follow-up after resection. The sample here was PBMCs, taken at follow-up. These receptors all stem from a male donor with early-stage non-small cell lung cancer.

The V call is TRBV10-3, the J call TRBJ1-1; TRBD1 aligns across 7 bases. The V gene end was trimmed by 4 bases and the J gene end by 1 base; junction bases not matched to a gene: 3. Germline CDR1 reads ENHRY; CDR2 reads SYGVKD. The CDR3 totals 14 residues. The CDR3 region is CAISGTGQNTEAFF. The CDR3 bases are TGTGCCATCAGTGGGACAGGACAGAACACTGAAGCTTTCTTT.

This clonotype has a handful of counts. The chain is built from TRBV7-2 and TRBJ2-3, with a possible D match to TRBD2 (6 bases). Germline CDR1 is SGHTA and CDR2 is FQGNSA. Trimming cost V 5 bases and J 7 bases, with 16 bases left between them. CDR3 length equals 14 residues. Written as DNA, the CDR3 is TGTGCCAGCAGCGTACTGCGGGGATCCAATACGCAGTATTTT. Protein: CASSVLRGSNTQYF.

This clonotype showed up just a few times. The V call is TRBV6-2 or TRBV6-3, the J call TRBJ2-7, with unresolved D. The V end was cut by 6 bases, the J end by 5 bases, with 11 bases between. The germline V gene encodes CDR1 MNHEY and CDR2 SVGEGT. CDR3 length equals 12 residues. CDR3 protein: CASSTGWNEQYF. The CDR3, as DNA: TGTGCCAGCAGCACCGGGTGGAACGAGCAGTACTTC.

J is TRBJ1-4 and V is TRBV7-2; D not certain. Germline CDR1 reads SGHTA; CDR2 reads FQGNSA. The ends were cut back, 2 bases at V and 8 bases at J, with 15 bases in the middle. There are 15 residues in the CDR3. The CDR3 DNA follows: TGTGCCAGCAGCTTAAAGGTGGCGAGAAACGAAAAACTGTTTTTT. Residues: CASSLKVARNEKLFF.

This clonotype has a count of ten or more. The rearrangement joins TRBV3-2 to TRBJ1-2. TRBV3-2 is shown as a pseudogene. This CDR3 is built from 11 residues. The CDR3, as DNA: TGTGCCAACAGGGTTCAGGATGGCTACACCTTC. Protein: CANRVQDGYTF.

V and J are TRBV19 and TRBJ2-7; 7 bases are a match to TRBD1. J was trimmed by 2 bases and V by 4 bases; bases with no gene match: 5. Per germline, CDR1 LNHDA and CDR2 SQIVND (reference sequence). The CDR3 spans 14 residues. The CDR3 nucleotides read TGTGCCAGTAGTAGCCGACAGGGCCCCTACGAGCAGTACTTC. Translated, it gives CASSSRQGPYEQYF.

DNA for the CDR3: TGTGCCAGCAGTTACGGCGGGACAGTCTATGGCTACACCTTC. Amino acids: CASSYGGTVYGYTF. The chain is built from TRBV6-5 and TRBJ1-2; 7 nucleotides line up with TRBD1. The CDR3 consists of 14 residues. The trim removed 2 bases at V and 4 bases at J, leaving 4 bases unmatched. Germline V CDR1 and CDR2: MNHEY, SVGAGI.